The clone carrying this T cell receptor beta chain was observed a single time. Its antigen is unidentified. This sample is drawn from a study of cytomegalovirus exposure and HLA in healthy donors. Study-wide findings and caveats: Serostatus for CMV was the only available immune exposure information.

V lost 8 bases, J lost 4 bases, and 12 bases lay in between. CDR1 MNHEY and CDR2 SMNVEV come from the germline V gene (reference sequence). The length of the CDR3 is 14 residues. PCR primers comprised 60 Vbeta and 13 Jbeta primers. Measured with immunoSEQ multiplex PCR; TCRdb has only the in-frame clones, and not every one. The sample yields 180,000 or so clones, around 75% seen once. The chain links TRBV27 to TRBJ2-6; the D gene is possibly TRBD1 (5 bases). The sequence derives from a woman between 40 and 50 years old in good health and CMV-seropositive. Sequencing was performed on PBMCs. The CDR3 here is CASEPGSGANVLTF. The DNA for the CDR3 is TGTGCCAGCGAGCCAGGGTCCGGGGCCAACGTCCTGACTTTC.